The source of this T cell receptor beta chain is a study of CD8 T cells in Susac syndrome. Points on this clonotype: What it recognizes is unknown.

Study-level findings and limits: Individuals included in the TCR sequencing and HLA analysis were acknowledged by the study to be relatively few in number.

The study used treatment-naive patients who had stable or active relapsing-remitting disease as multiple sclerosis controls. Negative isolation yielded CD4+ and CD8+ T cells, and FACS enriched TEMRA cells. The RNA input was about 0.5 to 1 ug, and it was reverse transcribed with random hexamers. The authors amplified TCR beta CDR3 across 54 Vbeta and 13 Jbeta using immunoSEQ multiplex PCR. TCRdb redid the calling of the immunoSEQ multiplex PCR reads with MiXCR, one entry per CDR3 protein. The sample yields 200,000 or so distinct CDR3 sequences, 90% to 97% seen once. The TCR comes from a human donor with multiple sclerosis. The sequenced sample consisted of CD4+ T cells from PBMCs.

CDR3 nucleotides: TGTGCCAGCAGCTTATCTAGCGGGGGGCCAGGCAATGAGCAGTTCTTC. This gives the protein CASSLSSGGPGNEQFF. The chain couples TRBV7-8 to TRBJ2-1; 11 positions agree with TRBD2. Germline CDR1 is SGHVS and CDR2 is FQNEAQ. The V and J ends lost 2 bases and 6 bases, in that order; junction bases with no gene match: 6. The CDR3 totals 16 residues.